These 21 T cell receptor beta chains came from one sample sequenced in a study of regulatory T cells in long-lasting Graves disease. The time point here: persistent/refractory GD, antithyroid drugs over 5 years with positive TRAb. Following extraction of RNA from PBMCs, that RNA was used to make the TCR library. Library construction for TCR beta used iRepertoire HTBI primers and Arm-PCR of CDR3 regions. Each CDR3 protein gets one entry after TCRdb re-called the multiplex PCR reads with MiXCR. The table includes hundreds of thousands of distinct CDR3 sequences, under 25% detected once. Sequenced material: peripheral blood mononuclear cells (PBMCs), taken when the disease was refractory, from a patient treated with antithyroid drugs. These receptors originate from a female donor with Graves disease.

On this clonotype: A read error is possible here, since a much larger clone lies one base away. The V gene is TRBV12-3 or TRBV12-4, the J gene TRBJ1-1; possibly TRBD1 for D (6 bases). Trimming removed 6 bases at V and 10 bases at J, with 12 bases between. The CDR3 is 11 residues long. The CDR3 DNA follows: TGTGCCAGCAGCTACAGGGCTGGAGCTTTCTTT. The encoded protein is CASSYRAGAFF.

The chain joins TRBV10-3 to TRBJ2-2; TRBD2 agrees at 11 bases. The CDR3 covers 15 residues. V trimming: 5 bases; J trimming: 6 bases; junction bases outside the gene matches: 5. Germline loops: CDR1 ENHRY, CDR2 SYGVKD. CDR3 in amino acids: CAISPGLAAAGELFF. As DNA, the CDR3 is TGTGCCATCAGTCCGGGACTAGCGGCCGCCGGGGAGCTGTTTTTT.

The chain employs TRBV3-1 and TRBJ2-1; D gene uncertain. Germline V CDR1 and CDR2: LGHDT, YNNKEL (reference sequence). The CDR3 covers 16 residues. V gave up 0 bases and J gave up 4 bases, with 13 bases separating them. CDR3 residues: CASSQDATTRYNEQFF. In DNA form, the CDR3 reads TGTGCCAGCAGCCAAGACGCGACAACGAGGTACAATGAGCAGTTCTTC.

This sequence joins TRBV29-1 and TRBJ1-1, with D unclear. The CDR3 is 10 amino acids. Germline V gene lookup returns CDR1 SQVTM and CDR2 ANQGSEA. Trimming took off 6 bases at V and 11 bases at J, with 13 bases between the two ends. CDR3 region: CSVSTTWAFF. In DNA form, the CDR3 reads TGCAGCGTGTCCACGACTTGGGCTTTCTTT.

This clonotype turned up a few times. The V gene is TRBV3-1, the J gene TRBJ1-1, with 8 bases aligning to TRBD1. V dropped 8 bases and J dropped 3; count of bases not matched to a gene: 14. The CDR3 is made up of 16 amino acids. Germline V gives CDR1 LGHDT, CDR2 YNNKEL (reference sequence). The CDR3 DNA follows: TGTGCCAGCGGACTCCCAGGGGGCGGTCCTCACACTGAAGCTTTCTTT. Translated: CASGLPGGGPHTEAFF.

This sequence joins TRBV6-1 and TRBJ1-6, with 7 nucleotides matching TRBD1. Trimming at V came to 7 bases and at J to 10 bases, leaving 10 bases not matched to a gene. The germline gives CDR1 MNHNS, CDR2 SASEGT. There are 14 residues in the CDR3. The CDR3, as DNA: TGTGCCAGCACCGGCGACAGGGAGCAGTCACCCCTCCACTTT. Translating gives CASTGDREQSPLHF.

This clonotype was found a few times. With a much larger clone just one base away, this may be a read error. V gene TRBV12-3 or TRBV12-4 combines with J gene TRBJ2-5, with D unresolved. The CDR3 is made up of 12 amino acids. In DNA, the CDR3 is TGTACCAGCAGTTCTCGGTCGGAGACCCAGTACTTC. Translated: CTSSSRSETQYF.

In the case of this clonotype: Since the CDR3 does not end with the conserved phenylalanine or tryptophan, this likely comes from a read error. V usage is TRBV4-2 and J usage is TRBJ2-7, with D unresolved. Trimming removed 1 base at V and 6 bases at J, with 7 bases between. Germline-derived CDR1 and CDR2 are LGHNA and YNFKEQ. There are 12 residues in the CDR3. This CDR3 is CASSQVQGEQYL. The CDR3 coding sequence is TGTGCCAGCAGCCAAGTCCAAGGCGAGCAGTACCTC.

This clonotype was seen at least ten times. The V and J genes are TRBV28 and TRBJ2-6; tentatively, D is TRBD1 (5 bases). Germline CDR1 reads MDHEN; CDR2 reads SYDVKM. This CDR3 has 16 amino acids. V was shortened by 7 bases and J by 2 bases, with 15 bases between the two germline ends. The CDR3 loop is CASTIRRVAGANVLTF. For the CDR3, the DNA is TGTGCCAGCACCATACGCAGGGTCGCTGGGGCCAACGTCCTGACTTTC.

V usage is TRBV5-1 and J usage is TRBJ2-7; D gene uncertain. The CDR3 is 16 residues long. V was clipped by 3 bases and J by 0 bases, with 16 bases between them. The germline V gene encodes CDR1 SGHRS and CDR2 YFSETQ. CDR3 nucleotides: TGCGCCAGCAGCTGGTCGGTGAAGGACGGCTCCTACGAGCAGTACTTC. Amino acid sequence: CASSWSVKDGSYEQYF.

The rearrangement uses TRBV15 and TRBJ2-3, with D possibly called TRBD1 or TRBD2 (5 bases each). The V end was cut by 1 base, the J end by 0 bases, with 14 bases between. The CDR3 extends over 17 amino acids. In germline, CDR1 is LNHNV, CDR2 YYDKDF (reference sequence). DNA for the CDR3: TGTGCCACCAGCAGAGGAGGGGTGTTAACTAGCACAGATACGCAGTATTTT. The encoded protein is CATSRGGVLTSTDTQYF.

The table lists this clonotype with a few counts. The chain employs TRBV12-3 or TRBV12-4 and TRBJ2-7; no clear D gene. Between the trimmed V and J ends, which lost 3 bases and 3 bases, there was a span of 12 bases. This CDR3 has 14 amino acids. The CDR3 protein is CASSFYGPSYEQYF. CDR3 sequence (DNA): TGTGCCAGCAGTTTCTACGGACCCAGCTACGAGCAGTACTTC.

The CDR3, as DNA: TGTGCCAGCGGTAGCCTTCCGGCCGGGGAGCTGTTTTTT. It translates to CASGSLPAGELFF. This chain links TRBV27 with TRBJ2-2; D is unresolved. V was clipped by 8 bases and J by 6 bases, with 13 bases between them. There are 13 residues in the CDR3. In germline, CDR1 is MNHEY, CDR2 SMNVEV (reference sequence).

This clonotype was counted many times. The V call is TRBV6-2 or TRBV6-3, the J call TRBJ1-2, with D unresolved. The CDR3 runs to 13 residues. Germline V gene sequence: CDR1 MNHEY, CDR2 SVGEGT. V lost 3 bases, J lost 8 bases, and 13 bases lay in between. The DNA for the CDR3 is TGTGCCAGCAGTTATCTGGAGGCGGAGGGCTACACCTTC. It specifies CASSYLEAEGYTF.

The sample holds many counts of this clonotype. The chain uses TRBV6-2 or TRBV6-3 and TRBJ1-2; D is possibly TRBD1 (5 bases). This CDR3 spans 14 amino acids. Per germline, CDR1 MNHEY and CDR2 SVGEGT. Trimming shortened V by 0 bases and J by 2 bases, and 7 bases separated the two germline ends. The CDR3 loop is CASSYSDSNYGYTF. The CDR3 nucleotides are TGTGCCAGCAGTTACTCTGACAGCAACTATGGCTACACCTTC.

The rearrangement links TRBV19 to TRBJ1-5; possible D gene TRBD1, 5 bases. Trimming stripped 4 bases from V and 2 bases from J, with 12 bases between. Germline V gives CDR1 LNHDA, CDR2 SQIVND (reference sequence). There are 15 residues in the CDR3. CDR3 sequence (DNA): TGTGCCAGTAGTAGTAAAGACAGCCGCAATCAGCCCCAGCATTTT. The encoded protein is CASSSKDSRNQPQHF.

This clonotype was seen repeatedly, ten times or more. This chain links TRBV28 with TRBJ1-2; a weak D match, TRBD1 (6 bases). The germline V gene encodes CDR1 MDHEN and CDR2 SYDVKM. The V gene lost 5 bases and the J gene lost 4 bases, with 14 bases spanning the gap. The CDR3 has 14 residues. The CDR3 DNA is TGTGCCAGCAGTCATCCGGGACAACTCTATGGCTACACCTTC. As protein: CASSHPGQLYGYTF.

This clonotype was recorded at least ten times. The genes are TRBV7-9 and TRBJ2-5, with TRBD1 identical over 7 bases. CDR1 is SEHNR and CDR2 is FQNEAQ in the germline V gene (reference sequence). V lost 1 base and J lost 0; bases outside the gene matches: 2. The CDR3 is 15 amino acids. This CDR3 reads CASSLGTGDQETQYF. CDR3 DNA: TGTGCCAGCAGCTTAGGGACAGGAGACCAAGAGACCCAGTACTTC. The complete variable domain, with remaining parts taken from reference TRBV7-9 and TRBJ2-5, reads DTGVSQNPRHKITKRGQNVTFRCDPISEHNRLYWYRQTLGQGPEFLTYFQNEAQLEKSRLLSDRFSAERPKGSFSTLEIQRTEQGDSAMYLCASSLGTGDQETQYFGPGTRLLVL.

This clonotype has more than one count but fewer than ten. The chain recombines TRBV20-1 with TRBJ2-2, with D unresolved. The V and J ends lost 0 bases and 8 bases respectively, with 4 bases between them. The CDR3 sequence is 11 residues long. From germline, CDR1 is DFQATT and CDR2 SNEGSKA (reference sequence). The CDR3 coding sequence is TGCAGTGCTAGAGATATGGGGGAGCTGTTTTTT. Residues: CSARDMGELFF.

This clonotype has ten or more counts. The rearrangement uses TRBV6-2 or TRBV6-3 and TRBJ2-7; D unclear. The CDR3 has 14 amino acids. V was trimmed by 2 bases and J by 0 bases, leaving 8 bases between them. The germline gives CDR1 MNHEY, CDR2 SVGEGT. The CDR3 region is CASSYGVSSYEQYF. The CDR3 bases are TGTGCCAGCAGTTACGGTGTCAGCTCCTACGAGCAGTACTTC.

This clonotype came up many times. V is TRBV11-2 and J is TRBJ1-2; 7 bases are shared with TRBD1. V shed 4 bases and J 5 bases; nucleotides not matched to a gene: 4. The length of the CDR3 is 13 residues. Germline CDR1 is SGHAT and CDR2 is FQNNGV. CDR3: CASSSDRDYGYTF. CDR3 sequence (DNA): TGTGCCAGCAGCTCTGACAGGGATTATGGCTACACCTTC. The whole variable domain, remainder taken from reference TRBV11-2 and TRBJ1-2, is EAGVAQSPRYKIIEKRQSVAFWCNPISGHATLYWYQQILGQGPKLLIQFQNNGVVDDSQLPKDRFSAERLKGVDSTLKIQPAKLEDSAVYLCASSSDRDYGYTFGSGTRLTVV.